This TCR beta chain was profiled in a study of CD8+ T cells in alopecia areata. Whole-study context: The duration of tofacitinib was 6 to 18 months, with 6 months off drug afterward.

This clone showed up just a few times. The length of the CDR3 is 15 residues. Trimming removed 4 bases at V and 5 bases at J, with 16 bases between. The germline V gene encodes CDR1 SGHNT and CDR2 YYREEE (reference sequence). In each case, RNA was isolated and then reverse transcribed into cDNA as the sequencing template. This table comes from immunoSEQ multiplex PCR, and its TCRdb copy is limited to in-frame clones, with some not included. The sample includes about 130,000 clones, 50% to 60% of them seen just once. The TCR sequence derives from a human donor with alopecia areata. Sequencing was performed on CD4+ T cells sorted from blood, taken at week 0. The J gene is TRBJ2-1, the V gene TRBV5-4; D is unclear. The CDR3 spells CASSKTVSDHNEQFF. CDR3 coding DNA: TGTGCCAGCAGCAAAACCGTGTCGGACCACAATGAGCAGTTCTTC.